This T cell receptor beta chain was documented in a study of blood T cell repertoires in COVID-19. Profiling relied on immunoSEQ multiplex PCR, and the TCRdb table lists in-frame clones only, not all of them. The sample holds 100,000 to 120,000 clones; more than 75% are singletons and the top ten take less than 3.5%. The CDR3 is 19 residues long. From germline, CDR1 is LGHDT and CDR2 YNNKEL (reference sequence). V lost 4 bases and J 0 bases, leaving 19 bases between the germline ends. The rearrangement uses TRBV3-1 (or the pseudogene TRBV3-2) and TRBJ2-6; D perhaps matches TRBD1 (8 bases). The sequence came from a woman between 45 and 60 years old with acute or convalescent COVID-19. The sequenced sample consisted of peripheral blood. The DNA of the CDR3 is TGTGCCAGCAGCCTCTGGACAGGGAGGGGAGTCTCTGGGGCCAACGTCCTGACTTTC. It codes for CASSLWTGRGVSGANVLTF.